The clone carrying this T cell receptor (beta chain) was observed a few times. This specimen belongs to a study of blood T cell repertoires in COVID-19. Overall study: Samples of COVID-19 (acute and convalescent) were obtained from the United States, Italy and Spain. PBMCs, B-cell-depleted T cells, or T cells were the source of the cDNA or gDNA that made up the material.

In the source study's methods: Reference gene primer amplification in the assay estimated nucleated cell counts. The table came from immunoSEQ multiplex PCR; TCRdb's copy has only in-frame clones and leaves some out. V, J and clone size were drawn from that table, and D and trimming were deduced from the DNA. The sample consists of under 300,000 clones, approximately 80% of them appearing once. V was pared by 2 bases and J by 7 bases, with 6 bases between. This CDR3 spans 11 amino acids. Per the germline V gene, CDR1 is WNHNN and CDR2 is SYGVQD (reference sequence). The clonotype originates from a woman between 40 and 50 years old with active or convalescent COVID-19. V is TRBV10-1 and J is TRBJ2-7, with unresolved D. The sequencing input was peripheral blood. The CDR3 region is CASSEPREQYV. DNA for the CDR3: TGCGCCAGCAGTGAGCCTAGGGAGCAGTACGTC.